One and the same sample provided the 9 T cell receptor beta chains below, sequenced in a study of response to subunit inactivated influenza vaccine. TCRdb reanalysed the RT-PCR reads using MiXCR and keeps one entry per CDR3 protein. This sample yields approximately 300,000 distinct CDR3 sequences, of which around 22% are seen a single time; 10% belongs to the top ten. Material: PBMCs from blood, obtained around 22 months after vaccination. These receptors all come from a man aged 45 to 70 who received an inactivated influenza vaccine.

The table lists this clonotype with a few counts. The chain employs TRBV12-3 or TRBV12-4 and TRBJ1-1, with 7 nucleotides matching TRBD1. The CDR3 length is 14 residues. V lost 6 bases to trimming and J lost 1 base; unmatched junction nucleotides: 5. The CDR3 DNA follows: TGTGCCAGCAGGCCGACAGGGCCGAACACTGAAGCTTTCTTT. It translates to CASRPTGPNTEAFF.

The CDR3, as DNA: TGTGCCAGCAGCTTGGAGGGGATCACTGAAGCTTTCTTT. Translated, it gives CASSLEGITEAFF. The gene calls are TRBV5-6 and TRBJ1-1; tentative D call: TRBD1 (5 bases). CDR3 length equals 13 residues. V was trimmed by 0 bases and J by 4 bases, leaving 7 bases between them. CDR1 and CDR2 from the germline V gene are SGHDT and YYEEEE.

This clonotype was found many times. The rearrangement uses TRBV12-3 or TRBV12-4 and TRBJ1-1; no definite D call. CDR3 length: 12 amino acids. V gave up 1 base and J gave up 0 bases, with 0 bases separating them. CDR3 loop: CASSLVNTEAFF. The DNA for the CDR3 is TGTGCCAGCAGTTTAGTGAACACTGAAGCTTTCTTT.

This clonotype was seen ten or more times. The CDR3 DNA is TGTGCCAGCAGTCCGGGACAATTATTAGGCAATCAGCCCCAGCATTTT. Its translation: CASSPGQLLGNQPQHF. V gene TRBV6-2 or TRBV6-3 combines with J gene TRBJ1-5, with a tentative D call TRBD1 (6 bases). Germline V gene sequence: CDR1 MNHEY, CDR2 SVGEGT. The CDR3 runs to 16 residues. V was pared by 5 bases and J by 2 bases, with 16 bases between.

A few counts support this clonotype. The chain links TRBV3-1 to TRBJ2-7; 12 positions match TRBD2. Germline V lookup: CDR1 LGHDT, CDR2 YNNKEL (reference sequence). V trimming: 4 bases; J trimming: 0 bases; junction bases outside the gene matches: 1. The CDR3 runs to 15 residues. CDR3 sequence reads: CASSPSGGASYEQYF. The CDR3 DNA is TGTGCCAGCAGCCCTAGCGGGGGGGCCTCCTACGAGCAGTACTTC.

This clonotype was observed a handful of times. The chain has TRBV5-1 and TRBJ1-2; D remains ambiguous. The germline V gene encodes CDR1 SGHRS and CDR2 YFSETQ. The CDR3 spans 13 residues. The V end was cut by 4 bases, the J end by 6 bases, with 13 bases between. CDR3 residues: CASSADPAHGYTF. The CDR3 DNA is TGCGCCAGCAGCGCAGACCCGGCGCATGGCTACACCTTC.

The chain carries TRBV4-2 and TRBJ2-6; D might be TRBD2 (5 bases). Per the germline V gene, CDR1 is LGHNA and CDR2 is YNFKEQ. Trimming removed 4 bases at V and 1 base at J, with 8 bases between. The CDR3 is 15 amino acids. The CDR3 coding sequence is TGTGCCAGCAGCCCCCGACTATCTGGGGCCAACGTCCTGACTTTC. Residues: CASSPRLSGANVLTF.

The rearrangement uses TRBV7-8 and TRBJ2-1; D unresolved. The CDR3 is 13 residues long. Germline CDR1 and CDR2: SGHVS and FQNEAQ. Trimming took 3 bases from V and 7 from J, leaving 10 bases between them. CDR3 sequence (DNA): TGTGCCAGCAGCTTTATCAGGTGGAATGAGCAGTTCTTC. It encodes CASSFIRWNEQFF.

This clonotype was seen a handful of times. The chain carries TRBV28 and TRBJ2-7; D is ambiguous. Trimming took off 5 bases at V and 4 bases at J, with 9 bases between the two ends. Germline values: CDR1 MDHEN, CDR2 SYDVKM. The CDR3 totals 12 residues. Here the CDR3 DNA reads TGTGCCAGCAGTCCCCCGTTGTACGAGCAGTACTTC. This codes for CASSPPLYEQYF.